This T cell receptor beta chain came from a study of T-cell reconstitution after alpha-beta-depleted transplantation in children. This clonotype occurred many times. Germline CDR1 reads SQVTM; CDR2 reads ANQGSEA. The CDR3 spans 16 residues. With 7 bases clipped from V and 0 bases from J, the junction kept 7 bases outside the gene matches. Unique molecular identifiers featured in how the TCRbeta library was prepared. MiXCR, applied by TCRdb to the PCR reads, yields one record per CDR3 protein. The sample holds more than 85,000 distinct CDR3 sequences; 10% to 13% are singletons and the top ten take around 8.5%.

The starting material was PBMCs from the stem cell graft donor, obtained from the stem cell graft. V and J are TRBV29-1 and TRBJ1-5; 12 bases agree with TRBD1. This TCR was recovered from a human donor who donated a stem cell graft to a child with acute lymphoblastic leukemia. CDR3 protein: CSAGTGGRYSNQPQHF. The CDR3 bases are TGCAGCGCCGGGACAGGGGGCCGCTATAGCAATCAGCCCCAGCATTTT. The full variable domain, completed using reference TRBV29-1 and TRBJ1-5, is SAVISQKPSRDICQRGTSLTIQCQVDSQVTMMFWYRQQPGQSLTLIATANQGSEATYESGFVIDKFPISRPNLTFSTLTVSNMSPEDSSIYLCSAGTGGRYSNQPQHFGDGTRLSIL.